The 13 T cell receptor beta chains below come from one sample, sequenced in a study of blood T cell repertoires in COVID-19 (dated by TCRdb to 2018 to 2020). Libraries were constructed by the immunoSEQ multiplex PCR assay. TCRdb's version of the immuneACCESS table is confined to in-frame rearrangements and falls short of the full clone set. An unresolved V gene accounts for under half of the shortfall where checked; the remainder is of unknown origin. The sample table shows 70,000 or so clones, and approximately 83% are seen once. The biggest ten clones account for approximately 2.5% of the sample. The source material was peripheral blood. The receptor set was obtained from a man older than 75 with active or convalescent COVID-19.

The V call is TRBV4-1, the J call TRBJ1-3; 7 nucleotides line up with TRBD1. The trim removed 3 bases at V and 2 bases at J, leaving 7 bases unmatched. The CDR3 contains 16 residues. Germline loops: CDR1 MGHRA, CDR2 YSYEKL. The CDR3, as DNA: TGCGCCAGCAGCCAGGGACCCGACAGGGCTGGAAACACCATATATTTT. Amino acids: CASSQGPDRAGNTIYF.

The chain combines TRBV27 with TRBJ1-4; D gene ambiguous. V lost 6 bases, J lost 4 bases, and 18 bases lay in between. Germline values: CDR1 MNHEY, CDR2 SMNVEV (reference sequence). CDR3 length equals 16 residues. The CDR3 DNA follows: TGTGCCAGCAGACGAATCTCCGACACACATAATGAAAAACTGTTTTTT. This encodes CASRRISDTHNEKLFF.

This clone appeared once. The V call is TRBV19, the J call TRBJ2-7; D perhaps matches TRBD2 (5 bases). Germline V gene sequence: CDR1 LNHDA, CDR2 SQIVND (reference sequence). V gave up 4 bases and J gave up 1 base, with 14 bases separating them. The CDR3 has 15 amino acids. CDR3 nucleotide sequence: TGTGCCAGTAGTAATGAAGCGGCCAGGTCCTACGAGCAGTACTTC. Translation: CASSNEAARSYEQYF.

V and J are TRBV2 and TRBJ2-7, with unresolved D. The V and J ends lost 6 bases and 2 bases respectively, with 8 bases between them. The V gene's germline CDR1 is SNHLY and CDR2 FYNNEI. This CDR3 is 12 amino acids long. The DNA of the CDR3 is TGTGCCAGCAGGGGCAGGACCTACGAGCAGTACTTC. It codes for CASRGRTYEQYF.

The count of this clone is one. The chain joins TRBV20-1 to TRBJ1-2; 7 nucleotides line up with TRBD1. The CDR3 length is 13 residues. Per germline, CDR1 DFQATT and CDR2 SNEGSKA (reference sequence). The trim removed 3 bases at V and 5 bases at J, leaving 6 bases unmatched. The CDR3 DNA follows: TGCAGTGCTAGTATCAGGGGGACATATGGCTACACCTTC. This gives the protein CSASIRGTYGYTF.

V gene TRBV2 combines with J gene TRBJ2-3, with 10 bases that match TRBD2. V gave up 6 bases and J gave up 3 bases; unmatched junction bases: 6. Germline CDR1 SNHLY, CDR2 FYNNEI. The CDR3 extends over 15 amino acids. This CDR3 reads CASRFSSGSTDTQYF. Here the CDR3 DNA reads TGTGCCAGCAGATTTTCTAGCGGGAGTACAGATACGCAGTATTTT.

This rearrangement joins TRBV11-2 to TRBJ2-7; D possibly corresponds to TRBD2 (7 bases). The CDR3 totals 16 residues. The germline V gene encodes CDR1 SGHAT and CDR2 FQNNGV. The V gene lost 5 bases and the J gene lost 6 bases, with 23 bases spanning the gap. The CDR3 DNA reads TGTGCCAGCAGCCGCCAGAGGGGGGGGCGGTTCGTCGAGCAGTACTTC. It is translated as CASSRQRGGRFVEQYF.

This chain joins TRBV30 and TRBJ1-2; D is unclear. The CDR3 is 11 amino acids. CDR1 GTSNPN and CDR2 SVGIG come from the germline V gene (reference sequence). Trimming shortened V by 5 bases and J by 8 bases, and 12 bases separated the two germline ends. For the CDR3, the DNA is TGTGCCTGGGGAGACTCGGGGGGCTACACCTTC. Amino acid sequence: CAWGDSGGYTF.

This chain joins TRBV19 and TRBJ1-2; weak D call: TRBD1 (5 bases). V lost 6 bases, J lost 9 bases, and 14 bases lay in between. This CDR3 spans 12 amino acids. In germline, CDR1 is LNHDA, CDR2 SQIVND (reference sequence). CDR3 coding DNA: TGTGCCAGTAGCCTACTGCAGGGCCGCTACACCTTC. Amino acids: CASSLLQGRYTF.

V is TRBV3-1 (or the pseudogene TRBV3-2) and J is TRBJ2-5; 7 bases align to TRBD2. V was pared by 4 bases and J by 4 bases, with 9 bases of the junction left unmatched. This CDR3 is 15 amino acids long. Germline V gene lookup returns CDR1 LGHDT and CDR2 YNNKEL (reference sequence). The CDR3 spells CASSPRLAGAETQYF. In DNA, the CDR3 is TGTGCCAGCAGCCCCCGACTAGCCGGGGCAGAGACCCAGTACTTC.

The CDR3: CASGLTTGTGSKEQYF. In nucleotides, the CDR3 is TGTGCTAGTGGTTTGACTACCGGGACTGGAAGTAAAGAGCAGTACTTC. This chain links TRBV12-5 with TRBJ2-7, with D possibly matching TRBD2 (6 bases). The germline CDR1 and CDR2 sequences are LGHNT and FRNRAP. The CDR3 has 16 amino acids. With 2 bases removed from V and 7 bases from J, the gap between germline ends came to 21 bases.

The chain links TRBV5-1 to TRBJ1-2; D possibly corresponds to TRBD1 (5 bases). Germline loops: CDR1 SGHRS, CDR2 YFSETQ. The CDR3 is 13 residues long. The V and J ends lost 2 bases and 4 bases respectively, with 9 bases between them. As DNA, the CDR3 is TGCGCCAGCAGCTTACAGGATCGCTATGGCTACACCTTC. Its translation: CASSLQDRYGYTF.

In its sample, this clone was seen once. The rearrangement uses TRBV19 and TRBJ2-1, with 9 bases identical to TRBD2. After removal of 6 bases from V and 8 bases from J, the junction contained 11 bases not matched to a gene. From germline, CDR1 is LNHDA and CDR2 SQIVND (reference sequence). This CDR3 comprises 15 residues. Here the CDR3 reads CASSTKVAGGHEQFF. In nucleotides, the CDR3 is TGTGCCAGTAGCACCAAGGTTGCGGGGGGGCATGAGCAGTTCTTC.